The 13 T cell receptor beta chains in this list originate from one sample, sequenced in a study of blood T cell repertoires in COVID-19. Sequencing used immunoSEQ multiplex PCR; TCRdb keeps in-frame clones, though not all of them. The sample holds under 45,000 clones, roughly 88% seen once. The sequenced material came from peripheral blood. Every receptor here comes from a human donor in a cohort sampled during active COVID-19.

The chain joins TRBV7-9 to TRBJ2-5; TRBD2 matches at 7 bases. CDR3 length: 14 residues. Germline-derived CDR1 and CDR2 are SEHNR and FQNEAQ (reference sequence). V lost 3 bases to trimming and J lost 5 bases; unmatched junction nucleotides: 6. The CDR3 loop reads CASSFSGAGETQYF. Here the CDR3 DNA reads TGTGCCAGCAGCTTCAGCGGGGCGGGCGAGACCCAGTACTTC.

The CDR3 region is CASGLASPGVAGHNEQFF. The DNA for the CDR3 is TGTGCTAGTGGTTTGGCCTCCCCGGGAGTAGCGGGCCACAATGAGCAGTTCTTC. The rearrangement joins TRBV12-5 to TRBJ2-1; 7 positions match TRBD2. Germline lookup yields CDR1 LGHNT and CDR2 FRNRAP. This CDR3 is built from 18 residues. Losses at the gene ends were 1 base for V and 5 bases for J; bases not matched to a gene: 14.

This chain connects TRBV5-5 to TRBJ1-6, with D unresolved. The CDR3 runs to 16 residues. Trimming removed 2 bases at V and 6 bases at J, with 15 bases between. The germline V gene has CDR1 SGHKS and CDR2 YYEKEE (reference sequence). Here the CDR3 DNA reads TGTGCCAGCAGCTTCTACGCCGAGATCTTTAATTCACCCCTCCACTTT. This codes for CASSFYAEIFNSPLHF.

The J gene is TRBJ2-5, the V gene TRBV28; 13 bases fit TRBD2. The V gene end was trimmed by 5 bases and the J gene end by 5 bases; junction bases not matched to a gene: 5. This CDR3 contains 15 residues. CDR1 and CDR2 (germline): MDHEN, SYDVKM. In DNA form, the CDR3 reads TGTGCCAGCAGTGTACTAGCGGGAGGGGCGGAGACCCAGTACTTC. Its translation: CASSVLAGGAETQYF.

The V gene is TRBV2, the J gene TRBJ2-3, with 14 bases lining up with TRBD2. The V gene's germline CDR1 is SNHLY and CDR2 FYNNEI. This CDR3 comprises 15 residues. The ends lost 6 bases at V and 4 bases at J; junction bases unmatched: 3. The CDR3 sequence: CASRGTSGSPDTQYF. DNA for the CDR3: TGTGCCAGCAGAGGGACTAGCGGGAGTCCAGATACGCAGTATTTT.

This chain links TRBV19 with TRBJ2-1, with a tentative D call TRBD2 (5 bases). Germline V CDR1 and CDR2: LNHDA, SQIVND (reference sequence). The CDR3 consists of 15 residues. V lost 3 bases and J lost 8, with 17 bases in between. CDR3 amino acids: CASSISYLARYEQFF. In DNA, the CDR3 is TGTGCCAGTAGTATTAGTTATCTAGCTCGGTATGAGCAGTTCTTC.

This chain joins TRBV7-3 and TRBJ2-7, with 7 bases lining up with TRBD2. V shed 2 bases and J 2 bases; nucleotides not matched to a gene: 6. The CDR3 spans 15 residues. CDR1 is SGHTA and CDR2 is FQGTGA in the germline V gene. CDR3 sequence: CASSLEAGDAYEQYF. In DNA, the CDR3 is TGTGCCAGCAGCTTAGAGGCGGGGGATGCCTACGAGCAGTACTTC.

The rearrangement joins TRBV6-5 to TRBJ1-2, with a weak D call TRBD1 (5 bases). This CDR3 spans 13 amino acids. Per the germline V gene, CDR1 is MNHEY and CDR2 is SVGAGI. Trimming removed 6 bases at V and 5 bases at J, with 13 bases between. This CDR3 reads CASRGGSMYGYTF. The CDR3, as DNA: TGTGCCAGCAGGGGGGGTTCGATGTATGGCTACACCTTC.

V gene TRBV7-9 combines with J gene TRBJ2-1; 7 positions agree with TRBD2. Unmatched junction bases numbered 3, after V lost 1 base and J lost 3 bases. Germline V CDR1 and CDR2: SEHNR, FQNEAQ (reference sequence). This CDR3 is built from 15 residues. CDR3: CASSLVGGGYNEQFF. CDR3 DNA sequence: TGTGCCAGCAGCTTAGTAGGCGGGGGCTACAATGAGCAGTTCTTC.

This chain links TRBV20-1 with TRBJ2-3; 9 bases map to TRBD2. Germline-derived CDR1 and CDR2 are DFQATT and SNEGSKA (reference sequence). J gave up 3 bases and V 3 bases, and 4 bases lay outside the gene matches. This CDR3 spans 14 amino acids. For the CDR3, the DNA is TGCAGTGCTAGTCGGGCGGGAGGGACAGATACGCAGTATTTT. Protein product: CSASRAGGTDTQYF.

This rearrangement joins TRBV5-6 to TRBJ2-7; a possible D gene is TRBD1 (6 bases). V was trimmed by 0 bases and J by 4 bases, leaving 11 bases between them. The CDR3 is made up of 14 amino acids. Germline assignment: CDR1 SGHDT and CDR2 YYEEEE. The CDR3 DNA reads TGTGCCAGCAGCTTGGATAGGGGGATATACGAGCAGTACTTC. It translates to CASSLDRGIYEQYF.

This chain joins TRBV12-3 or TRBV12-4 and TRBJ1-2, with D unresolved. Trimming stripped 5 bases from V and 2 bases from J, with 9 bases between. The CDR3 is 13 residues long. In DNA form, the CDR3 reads TGTGCCAGCAGTCCAGGTATGAACTATGGCTACACCTTC. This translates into CASSPGMNYGYTF.

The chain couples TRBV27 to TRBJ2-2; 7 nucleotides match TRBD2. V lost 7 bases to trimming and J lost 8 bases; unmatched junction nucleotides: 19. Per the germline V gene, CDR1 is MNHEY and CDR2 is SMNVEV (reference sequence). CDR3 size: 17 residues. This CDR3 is CASTTSTNWPAGGELFF. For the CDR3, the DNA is TGTGCCAGCACCACCAGCACCAACTGGCCAGCGGGAGGGGAGCTGTTTTTT.